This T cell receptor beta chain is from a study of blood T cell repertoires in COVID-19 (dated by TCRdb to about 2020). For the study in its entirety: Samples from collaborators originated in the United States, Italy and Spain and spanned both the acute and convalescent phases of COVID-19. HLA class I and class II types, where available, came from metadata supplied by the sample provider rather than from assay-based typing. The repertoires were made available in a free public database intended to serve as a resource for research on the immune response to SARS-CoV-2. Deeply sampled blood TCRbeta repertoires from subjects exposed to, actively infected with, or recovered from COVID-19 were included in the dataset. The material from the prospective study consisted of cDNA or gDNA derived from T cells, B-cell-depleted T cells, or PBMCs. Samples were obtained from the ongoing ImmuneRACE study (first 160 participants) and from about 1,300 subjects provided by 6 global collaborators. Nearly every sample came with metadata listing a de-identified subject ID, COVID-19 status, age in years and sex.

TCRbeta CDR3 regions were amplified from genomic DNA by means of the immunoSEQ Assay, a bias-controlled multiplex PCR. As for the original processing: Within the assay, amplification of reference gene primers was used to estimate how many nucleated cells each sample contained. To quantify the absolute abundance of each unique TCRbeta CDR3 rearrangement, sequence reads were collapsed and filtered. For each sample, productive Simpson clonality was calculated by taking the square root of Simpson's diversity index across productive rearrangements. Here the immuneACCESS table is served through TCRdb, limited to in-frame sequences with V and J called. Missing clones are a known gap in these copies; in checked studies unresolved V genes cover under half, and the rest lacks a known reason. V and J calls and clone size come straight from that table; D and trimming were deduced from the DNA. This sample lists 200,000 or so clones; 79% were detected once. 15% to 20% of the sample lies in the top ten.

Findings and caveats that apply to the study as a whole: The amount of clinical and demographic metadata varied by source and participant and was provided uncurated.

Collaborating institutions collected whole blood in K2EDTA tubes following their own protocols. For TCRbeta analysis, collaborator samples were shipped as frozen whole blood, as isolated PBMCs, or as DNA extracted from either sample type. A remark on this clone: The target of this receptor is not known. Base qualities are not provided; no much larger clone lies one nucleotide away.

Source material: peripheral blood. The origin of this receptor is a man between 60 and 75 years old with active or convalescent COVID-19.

Here the CDR3 is given as CASSPQRTPSQEEQYF. The DNA is TGTGCCAGCTCACCGCAGAGGACTCCTAGTCAAGAGGAGCAGTACTTC. The V gene is TRBV18 and the J gene is TRBJ2-7, with TRBD2 tentatively as D gene (5 bases match). The CDR3 numbers 16 residues from cysteine through phenylalanine. The DNA shown is the 48-base CDR3, in frame from base 1. At the junction V is shortened by 3 bases and J by 7 bases, with 22 bases in between. The germline V gene yields KGHSH for CDR1 and LQKENI for CDR2.